Following are 25 T cell receptor beta chains from one sample sequenced in a study of cytomegalovirus exposure and HLA in healthy donors. The PCR made use of 60 Vbeta and 13 Jbeta primers. Assay used: immunoSEQ multiplex PCR; TCRdb lists only in-frame clones, some missing. The sample records roughly 110,000 clones, around 80% being singletons. Sample: PBMCs. All receptors come from a man aged 60 to 69 in good health and CMV-seronegative.

The chain couples TRBV5-1 to TRBJ1-5; D not certain. Trimming removed 4 bases at V and 7 bases at J, with 12 bases between. Germline V lookup: CDR1 SGHRS, CDR2 YFSETQ. This CDR3 spans 13 amino acids. The CDR3 is CASSGGSGQPQHF. For the CDR3, the DNA is TGCGCCAGCAGCGGAGGATCGGGACAGCCCCAGCATTTT.

This chain uses TRBV6-7 with TRBJ2-1, with D possibly TRBD1 on 6 matching bases. TRBV6-7 is placed among ORFs of uncertain function. V was trimmed by 6 bases and J by 0 bases, leaving 21 bases between them. The CDR3 contains 18 residues. In nucleotides, the CDR3 is TGTGCCAGCAGCCGCCCGAATCAAACAGGGAGCTCCTACAATGAGCAGTTCTTC. It is translated as CASSRPNQTGSSYNEQFF.

The chain uses TRBV18 and TRBJ1-6, with D hard to call. The V end lost 5 bases, the J end lost 7 bases, and 15 bases lay between the germline ends. The CDR3 runs to 15 residues. In germline, CDR1 is KGHSH, CDR2 LQKENI. The CDR3 DNA reads TGTGCCAGCTCATCTGGGCCCCCTTCCAATTCACCCCTCCACTTT. Protein sequence: CASSSGPPSNSPLHF.

The chain links TRBV27 to TRBJ1-2, with TRBD1 matching 7 bases. CDR1 and CDR2 from the germline V gene are MNHEY and SMNVEV (reference sequence). The CDR3 is 16 residues long. V shed 8 bases, J shed 5 bases, and the junction held 17 bases outside the gene matches. Here the CDR3 DNA reads TGTGCCAGCGGCAAGGGCAGGGGGGCAACCTTTTATGGCTACACCTTC. This encodes CASGKGRGATFYGYTF.

V is TRBV28 and J is TRBJ2-7; 7 nucleotides match TRBD1. V was clipped by 4 bases and J by 3 bases; unmatched bases: 3. This CDR3 has 13 residues. Per the germline V gene, CDR1 is MDHEN and CDR2 is SYDVKM. The CDR3 region has the DNA TGTGCCAGCAGTTGGGACAGAGACTACGAGCAGTACGTC. This gives the protein CASSWDRDYEQYV.

The V and J genes are TRBV25-1 and TRBJ1-2; no clear D gene. CDR1 and CDR2 from the germline V gene are MGHDK and SYGVNS. CDR3 length equals 12 residues. V lost 1 base to trimming and J lost 3 bases, with 3 bases between them. DNA of the CDR3: TGTGCCAGCAGTGAATCCGACTATGGCTACACCTTC. The encoded protein is CASSESDYGYTF.

This chain joins TRBV5-1 and TRBJ2-3; a possible D gene is TRBD1 (5 bases). The CDR3 is 15 amino acids. Germline CDR1 SGHRS, CDR2 YFSETQ. Trimming took off 0 bases at V and 2 bases at J, with 10 bases between the two ends. DNA for the CDR3: TGCGCCAGCAGCTTGGCGCAGGGCTACACAGATACGCAGTATTTT. As protein: CASSLAQGYTDTQYF.

The table lists this clone with a few counts. The rearrangement joins TRBV27 to TRBJ2-1; 16 bases line up with TRBD2. Germline V lookup: CDR1 MNHEY, CDR2 SMNVEV (reference sequence). V lost 5 bases, J lost 9 bases, and 7 bases stayed unmatched. The CDR3 length is 16 residues. CDR3 sequence: CASSPTGLAGGSEQFF. The CDR3 DNA reads TGTGCCAGCAGTCCCACGGGACTAGCGGGGGGGAGTGAGCAGTTCTTC.

The chain recombines TRBV6-1 with TRBJ2-5; 9 bases agree with TRBD2. The J call may be incorrect, as the DNA end agrees better with TRBJ2-7. The CDR3 has 15 amino acids. Germline V gives CDR1 MNHNS, CDR2 SASEGT. CDR3: CASSEQAGGRGEQYF. The CDR3 DNA reads TGTGCCAGCAGTGAACAAGCGGGGGGTAGGGGCGAGCAGTACTTC.

This chain uses TRBV2 with TRBJ1-6; possibly TRBD1 for D (6 bases). The CDR3 is 13 amino acids. Deletions cut 3 bases from V and 9 bases from J, with 9 bases between. Looked up from germline, CDR1 is SNHLY and CDR2 is FYNNEI. CDR3 region: CASSEGQLSPLHF. CDR3 coding DNA: TGTGCCAGCAGTGAGGGACAACTTTCACCCCTCCACTTT.

The rearrangement uses TRBV7-2 and TRBJ1-2; D not resolved. The CDR3 extends over 15 amino acids. Trimming removed 5 bases from V and 8 bases from J, with 21 bases in between. Germline loops: CDR1 SGHTA, CDR2 FQGNSA. The CDR3 coding sequence is TGTGCCAGCAGCGGGGAGGGCGGACCCTCAGGAGGCTACACCTTC. Translating gives CASSGEGGPSGGYTF.

The CDR3 DNA sequence: TGTGCCAGCAGTTTCCCTCAGGGGGCTGGGACTGAAGCTTTCTTT. It encodes CASSFPQGAGTEAFF. This chain connects TRBV6-6 to TRBJ1-1, with TRBD1 matching over 8 bases. The CDR3 is 15 amino acids. V shed 4 bases and J 5 bases; nucleotides not matched to a gene: 9. Germline V gene sequence: CDR1 MNHNY, CDR2 SVGAGI (reference sequence).

The chain employs TRBV11-2 and TRBJ2-3; 9 nucleotides match TRBD1. CDR3 length: 16 residues. From germline, CDR1 is SGHAT and CDR2 FQNNGV. The V and J ends lost 3 bases and 1 base, in that order; junction bases with no gene match: 5. The CDR3 DNA follows: TGTGCCAGCAGCTTGACAGGGGGAGTACGCACAGATACGCAGTATTTT. It encodes CASSLTGGVRTDTQYF.

The chain uses TRBV15 and TRBJ2-7; 8 bases fit TRBD2. CDR1 LNHNV and CDR2 YYDKDF come from the germline V gene (reference sequence). J lost 2 bases, V lost 5 bases, and 8 bases had no gene match. This CDR3 has 15 residues. The DNA for the CDR3 is TGTGCCACCAGCGTGCAGAGCGGGGGCACCTACGAGCAGTACTTC. Translated: CATSVQSGGTYEQYF.

The rearrangement joins TRBV30 to TRBJ1-1; D may be TRBD1 (6 bases). The CDR3 runs 15 residues. The V and J ends lost 2 bases and 0 bases respectively, with 13 bases between them. Germline V gene data show CDR1 as GTSNPN and CDR2 as SVGIG (reference sequence). CDR3 nucleotide sequence: TGTGCCTGGAGTACCTCGGACAGCTTGAACACTGAAGCTTTCTTT. Amino acid sequence: CAWSTSDSLNTEAFF.

The chain is built from TRBV5-1 and TRBJ2-3; 8 bases line up with TRBD2. Trimming at V came to 1 base and at J to 2 bases, leaving 15 bases not matched to a gene. Germline V gene lookup returns CDR1 SGHRS and CDR2 YFSETQ. CDR3 length: 19 residues. CDR3 in amino acids: CASSLRAGAGYLDTDTQYF. DNA for the CDR3: TGCGCCAGCAGCTTGAGAGCGGGGGCCGGATATCTCGACACAGATACGCAGTATTTT.

V usage is TRBV7-3 and J usage is TRBJ2-1; TRBD2 agrees at 9 bases. Germline V gene sequence: CDR1 SGHTA, CDR2 FQGTGA. Unmatched junction bases numbered 8, after V lost 5 bases and J lost 6 bases. This CDR3 spans 15 amino acids. In nucleotides, the CDR3 is TGTGCCAGCAGCAAAAACCTAGCGGGGACCAATGAGCAGTTCTTC. Translating it yields CASSKNLAGTNEQFF.

The chain couples TRBV6-1 to TRBJ1-5; D remains ambiguous. Germline V lookup: CDR1 MNHNS, CDR2 SASEGT. The CDR3 is 16 residues long. The ends were cut back, 2 bases at V and 0 bases at J, with 11 bases in the middle. DNA for the CDR3: TGTGCCAGCAGTGAAATGCCCGGTTTTAGCAATCAGCCCCAGCATTTT. Residues: CASSEMPGFSNQPQHF.

The CDR3 loop is CASGDSYNEQFF. CDR3 in DNA: TGTGCCAGCGGGGACAGTTACAATGAGCAGTTCTTC. The genes are TRBV6-6 and TRBJ2-1; 7 bases are shared with TRBD1. The V gene's germline CDR1 is MNHNY and CDR2 SVGAGI (reference sequence). The V gene end was trimmed by 8 bases and the J gene end by 4 bases; junction bases not matched to a gene: 2. The CDR3 is 12 residues long.

The chain carries TRBV7-7 and TRBJ2-7; D perhaps matches TRBD1 (6 bases). The end of the DNA fits TRBJ2-5 better, so the J call may be wrong. The CDR3 covers 14 residues. Germline CDR1 and CDR2: SSHAT and FNYEAQ (reference sequence). The DNA for the CDR3 is TGTGCCAGCAGCTTAGCGGGGGCCCAAGAGACCCAGTACTTC. Protein sequence: CASSLAGAQETQYF.

The CDR3 protein is CSVGAGETQYF. DNA of the CDR3: TGCAGCGTGGGGGCAGGAGAGACCCAGTACTTC. This sequence joins TRBV29-1 and TRBJ2-5, with D possibly being TRBD1 (6 bases). The V end lost 6 bases, the J end lost 4 bases, and 9 bases lay between the germline ends. The CDR3 covers 11 residues. Germline V lookup: CDR1 SQVTM, CDR2 ANQGSEA.

The rearrangement uses TRBV4-1 and TRBJ1-1; D may be TRBD1 (6 bases). Between the trimmed V and J ends, which lost 1 base and 5 bases, there was a span of 20 bases. From germline, CDR1 is MGHRA and CDR2 YSYEKL. The CDR3 is 17 residues long. The CDR3 is CASSQASPRGQGTEAFF. The DNA of the CDR3 is TGCGCCAGCAGCCAAGCTAGTCCCCGGGGCCAGGGGACTGAAGCTTTCTTT.

V and J are TRBV5-1 and TRBJ2-5; D may be TRBD2 (5 bases). The J call may be in error: the DNA end matches TRBJ2-7 better. The germline V gene encodes CDR1 SGHRS and CDR2 YFSETQ. CDR3 length: 14 residues. CDR3 region: CASSSGFPAYEQYF. DNA of the CDR3: TGCGCCAGCTCCTCGGGGTTCCCAGCCTACGAGCAGTACTTC.

Only a few counts were recorded for this clone. This chain uses TRBV30 with TRBJ2-2, with TRBD2 identical over 10 bases. This CDR3 region has 15 residues. Germline CDR1 and CDR2: GTSNPN and SVGIG (reference sequence). J lost 4 bases, V lost 3 bases, and 5 bases had no gene match. CDR3 in amino acids: CAWRSTSGSTGELFF. CDR3 nucleotide sequence: TGTGCCTGGAGGTCGACTAGCGGGTCCACCGGGGAGCTGTTTTTT.

The rearrangement links TRBV7-2 to TRBJ1-5; 7 bases line up with TRBD1. Germline V lookup: CDR1 SGHTA, CDR2 FQGNSA. CDR3 length: 15 amino acids. The ends lost 5 bases at V and 1 base at J; junction bases unmatched: 5. The CDR3 region is CASSARQGSNQPQHF. The CDR3 DNA reads TGTGCCAGCAGCGCCCGACAGGGCAGCAATCAGCCCCAGCATTTT.